This TCR beta chain appears in the sequencing data of a study of shared clonotypes between healthy human individuals. On the study more broadly: A couple of women and a few men aged 18 to 49 made up the donors.

As concerns this clone: Its antigen is as yet unknown.

The CDR3 length is 15 residues. V lost 4 bases to trimming and J lost 2 bases; unmatched junction nucleotides: 6. Per germline, CDR1 SNHLY and CDR2 FYNNEI. The data were produced by immunoSEQ multiplex PCR, yet TCRdb's version contains in-frame clones alone and is incomplete. Of under 150,000 clones listed, about 63% are singletons. Broader study findings: Rarefaction showed that sequencing of sorted subsets was incomplete (despite large depth).

This TCR derives from a woman under 40 in good health. The J gene is TRBJ2-7, the V gene TRBV2; 9 bases align to TRBD2. Sequenced: memory CD8+ T cells sorted from blood. Subset reported: CD45RO+ cells pooled with CCR7-negative TemRA cells. The CDR3 region is CASSGTSGPTYEQYF. CDR3 nucleotides: TGTGCCAGCAGTGGAACTAGCGGGCCGACCTACGAGCAGTACTTC. Together with reference TRBV2 and TRBJ2-7, the CDR3 gives the full variable domain: EPEVTQTPSHQVTQMGQEVILRCVPISNHLYFYWYRQILGQKVEFLVSFYNNEISEKSEIFDDQFSVERPDGSNFTLKIRSTKLEDSAMYFCASSGTSGPTYEQYFGPGTRLTVT.